This T cell receptor beta chain is drawn from a study of T cells in Graves' hyperthyroidism and ophthalmopathy. Study-wide findings and caveats: For ophthalmopathy, model prediction preceded onset by a median about 6.4 months. A model of 13 V-J features distinguished ophthalmopathy from stable hyperthyroidism.

Regarding this clonotype: Its target is not known.

Amplified TCR beta CDR3 regions derived from RNA transcripts. RT-PCR in the first round (using the HTBI primer set) targeted the TCR CDR3. Via MiXCR, TCRdb re-called the multiplex PCR reads, giving one row per CDR3 protein. This table holds roughly 200,000 distinct CDR3 sequences, about a sixth found once. The germline V gene encodes CDR1 MGHRA and CDR2 YSYEKL. After removal of 1 base from V and 1 base from J, the junction contained 6 bases not matched to a gene. CDR3 size: 16 residues. The chain joins TRBV4-1 to TRBJ2-5; 7 nucleotides align to TRBD2. The receptor comes from a woman aged 45-65 years with Graves' hyperthyroidism. The sample taken for sequencing was blood. The CDR3 spells CASSQGDYQLQETQYF. CDR3 in DNA: TGCGCCAGCAGCCAAGGGGACTATCAACTCCAAGAGACCCAGTACTTC.